The following is a T cell receptor (beta chain) sequence with its context. As yet, its antigen is unknown. This sequence may be a read error, since a much larger clone differs from it by one base. This sample includes further DNA sequences coding for the same CDR3. This sample is part of a study of shared clonotypes between healthy human individuals. Broader study findings: The authors expected sequencing depth to affect clonotype sharing among donors.

Sequenced by immunoSEQ multiplex PCR; TCRdb stores in-frame clones only, minus some. The top ten clones hold 12% of a sample with hundreds of thousands of clones, roughly four fifths of them seen once. CDR3 length equals 14 residues. Germline CDR1 reads MNHNS; CDR2 reads SASEGT. The V and J ends lost 3 bases and 4 bases respectively, with 11 bases between them. Sequencing used PBMCs. The TCR originated in a woman aged 35 to 49 in good health. Some clones in this sample may be carry-over from other donors' samples. The chain couples TRBV6-1 to TRBJ2-3; D gene ambiguous. CDR3 DNA sequence: TGTGCCAGCAGTGAGGGTGGTGGGGCAGATACGCAGTATTTT. This encodes CASSEGGGADTQYF.